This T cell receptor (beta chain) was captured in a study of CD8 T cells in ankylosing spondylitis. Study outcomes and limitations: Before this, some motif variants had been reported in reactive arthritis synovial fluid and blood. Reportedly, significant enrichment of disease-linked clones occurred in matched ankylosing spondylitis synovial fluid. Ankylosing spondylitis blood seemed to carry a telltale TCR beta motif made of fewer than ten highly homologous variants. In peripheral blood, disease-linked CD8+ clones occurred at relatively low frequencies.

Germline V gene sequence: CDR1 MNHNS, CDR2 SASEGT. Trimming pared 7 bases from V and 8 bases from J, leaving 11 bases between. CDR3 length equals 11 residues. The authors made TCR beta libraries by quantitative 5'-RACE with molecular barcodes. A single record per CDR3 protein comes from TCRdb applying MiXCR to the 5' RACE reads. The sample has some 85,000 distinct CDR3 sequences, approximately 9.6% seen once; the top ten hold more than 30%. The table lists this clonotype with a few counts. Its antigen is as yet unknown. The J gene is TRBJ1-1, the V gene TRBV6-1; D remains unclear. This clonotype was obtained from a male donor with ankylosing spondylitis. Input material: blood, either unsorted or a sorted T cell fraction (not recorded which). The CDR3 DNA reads TGTGCCAGCACCAGACACGACGAAGCTTTCTTT. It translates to CASTRHDEAFF.